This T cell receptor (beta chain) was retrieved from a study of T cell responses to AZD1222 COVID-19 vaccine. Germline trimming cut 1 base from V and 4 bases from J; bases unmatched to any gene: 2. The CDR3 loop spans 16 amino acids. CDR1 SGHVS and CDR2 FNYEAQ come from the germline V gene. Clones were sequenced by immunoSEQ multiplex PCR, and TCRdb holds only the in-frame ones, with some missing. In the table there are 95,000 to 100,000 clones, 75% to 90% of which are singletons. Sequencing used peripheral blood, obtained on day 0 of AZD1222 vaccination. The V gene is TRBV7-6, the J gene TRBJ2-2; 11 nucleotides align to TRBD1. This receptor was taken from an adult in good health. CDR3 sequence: CASSLVGTGGTGELFF. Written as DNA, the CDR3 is TGTGCCAGCAGCTTAGTCGGGACAGGGGGCACCGGGGAGCTGTTTTTT.